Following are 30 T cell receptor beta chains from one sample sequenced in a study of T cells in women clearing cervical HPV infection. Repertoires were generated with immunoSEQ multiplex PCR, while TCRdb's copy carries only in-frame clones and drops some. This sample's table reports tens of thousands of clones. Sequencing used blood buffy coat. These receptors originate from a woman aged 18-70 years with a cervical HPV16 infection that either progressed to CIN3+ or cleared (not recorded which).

The sequenced part of the CDR3 DNA is TGCGCCAGCAGCCGTCTAGCGGGAAGCACAGATACG. It encodes CASSRLAGSTDT. The CDR3 as a whole reads CASSRLAGSTDTQYF. This chain connects TRBV5-1 to TRBJ2-3; TRBD2 matches at 9 bases. The sequenced fragment ends 3 residues before the CDR3 boundary, so the rest is inferred from the germline J gene. The CDR3 is 15 residues long. V trimming: 4 bases; J trimming: 0 bases; junction bases outside the gene matches: 3. Germline assignment: CDR1 SGHRS and CDR2 YFSETQ.

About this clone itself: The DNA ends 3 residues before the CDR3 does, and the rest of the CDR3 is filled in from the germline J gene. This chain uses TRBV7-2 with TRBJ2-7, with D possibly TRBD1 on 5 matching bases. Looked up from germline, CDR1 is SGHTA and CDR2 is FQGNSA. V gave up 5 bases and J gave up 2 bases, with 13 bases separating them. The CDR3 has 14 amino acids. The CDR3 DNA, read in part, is TGTGCCAGCAGCCCCCAGGGCGGCCCCTACGAG. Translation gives CASSPQGGPYE. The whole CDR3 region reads CASSPQGGPYEQYF.

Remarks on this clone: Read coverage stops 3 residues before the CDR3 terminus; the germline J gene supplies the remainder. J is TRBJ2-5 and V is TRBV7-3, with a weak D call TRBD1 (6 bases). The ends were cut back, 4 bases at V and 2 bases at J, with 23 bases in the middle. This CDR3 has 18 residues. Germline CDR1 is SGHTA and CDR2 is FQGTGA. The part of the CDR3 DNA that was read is TGTGCCAGCAGCTCCTCCGTTGGGACACCACCTATTCAAGAGACC. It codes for CASSSSVGTPPIQET. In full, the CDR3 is CASSSSVGTPPIQETQYF. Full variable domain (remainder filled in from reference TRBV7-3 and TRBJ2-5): GAGVSQTPSNKVTEKGKYVELRCDPISGHTALYWYRQSLGQGPEFLIYFQGTGAADDSGLPNDRFFAVRPEGSVSTLKIQRTERGDSAVYLCASSSSVGTPPIQETQYFGPGTRLLVL.

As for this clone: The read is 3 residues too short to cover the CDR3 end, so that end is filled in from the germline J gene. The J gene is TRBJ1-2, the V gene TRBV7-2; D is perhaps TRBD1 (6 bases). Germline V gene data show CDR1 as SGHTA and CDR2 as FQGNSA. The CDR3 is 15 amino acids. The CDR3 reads CASSSTGQSYNDYTF. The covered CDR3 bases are TGTGCCAGCAGCTCCACCGGACAGAGTTACAATGAC.

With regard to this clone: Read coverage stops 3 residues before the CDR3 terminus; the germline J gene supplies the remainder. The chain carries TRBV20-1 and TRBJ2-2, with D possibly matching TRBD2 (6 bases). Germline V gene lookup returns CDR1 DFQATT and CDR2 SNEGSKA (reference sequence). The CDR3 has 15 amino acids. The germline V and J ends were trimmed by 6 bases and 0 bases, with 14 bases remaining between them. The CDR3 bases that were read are TGCAGTGCCTTACCCGGAGGGGCGAACACCGGGGAG. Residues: CSALPGGANTGE. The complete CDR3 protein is CSALPGGANTGELFF.

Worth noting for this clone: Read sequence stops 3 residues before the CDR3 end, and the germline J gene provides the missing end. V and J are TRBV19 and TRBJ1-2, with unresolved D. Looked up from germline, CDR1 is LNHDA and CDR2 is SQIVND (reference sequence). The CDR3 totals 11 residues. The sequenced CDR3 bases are TGTGCCAGTCCAAAGCATCCTGAC. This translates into CASPKHPD. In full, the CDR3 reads CASPKHPDYTF.

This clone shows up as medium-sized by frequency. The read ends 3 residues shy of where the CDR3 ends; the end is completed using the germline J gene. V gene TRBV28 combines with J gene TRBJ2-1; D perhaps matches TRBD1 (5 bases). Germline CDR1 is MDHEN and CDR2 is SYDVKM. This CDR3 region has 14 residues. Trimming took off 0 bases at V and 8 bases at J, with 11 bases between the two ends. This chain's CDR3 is CASSLWGQGDEQFF. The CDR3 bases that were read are TGTGCCAGCAGTTTATGGGGGCAGGGCGATGAG.

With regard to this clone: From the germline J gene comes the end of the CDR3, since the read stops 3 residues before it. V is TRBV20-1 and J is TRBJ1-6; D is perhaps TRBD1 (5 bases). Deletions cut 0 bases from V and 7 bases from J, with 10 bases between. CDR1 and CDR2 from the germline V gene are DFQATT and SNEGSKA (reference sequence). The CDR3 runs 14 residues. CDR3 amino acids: CSAREAGRNSPLHF. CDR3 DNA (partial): TGCAGTGCTAGAGAGGCAGGGAGAAATTCACCC.

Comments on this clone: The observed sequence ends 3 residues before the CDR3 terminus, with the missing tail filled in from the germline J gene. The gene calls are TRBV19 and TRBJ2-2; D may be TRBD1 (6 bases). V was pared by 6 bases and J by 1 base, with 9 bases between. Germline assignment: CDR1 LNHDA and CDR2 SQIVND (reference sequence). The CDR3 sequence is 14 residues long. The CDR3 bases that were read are TGTGCCAGTAGACCACAGGGGAACACCGGGGAG. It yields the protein CASRPQGNTGE. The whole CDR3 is CASRPQGNTGELFF.

CDR3 bases read: TGTGCCAGCGGGGACATCTCG. It encodes CASGDIS. The entire CDR3 protein is CASGDISQYF. The V call is TRBV6-2 or TRBV6-3, the J call TRBJ2-3, with a possible D match to TRBD1 (6 bases). The CDR3 end is not reached by the read, which stops 3 residues before it; the germline J gene fills it in. This CDR3 has 10 amino acids. The germline gives CDR1 MNHEY, CDR2 SVGEGT.

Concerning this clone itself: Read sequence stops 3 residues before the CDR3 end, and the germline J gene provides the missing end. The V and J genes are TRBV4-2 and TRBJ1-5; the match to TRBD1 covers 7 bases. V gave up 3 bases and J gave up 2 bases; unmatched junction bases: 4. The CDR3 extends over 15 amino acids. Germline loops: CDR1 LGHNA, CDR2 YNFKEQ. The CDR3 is CASSQMQGGNQPQHF. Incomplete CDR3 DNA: TGTGCCAGCAGCCAGATGCAGGGGGGCAATCAGCCC.

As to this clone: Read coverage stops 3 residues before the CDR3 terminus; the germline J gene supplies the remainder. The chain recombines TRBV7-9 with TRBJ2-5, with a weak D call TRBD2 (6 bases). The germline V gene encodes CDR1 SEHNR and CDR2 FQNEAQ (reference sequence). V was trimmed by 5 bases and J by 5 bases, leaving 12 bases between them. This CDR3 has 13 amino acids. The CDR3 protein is CASSRISGETQYF. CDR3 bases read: TGTGCCAGCAGCCGGATCAGCGGGGAGACC.

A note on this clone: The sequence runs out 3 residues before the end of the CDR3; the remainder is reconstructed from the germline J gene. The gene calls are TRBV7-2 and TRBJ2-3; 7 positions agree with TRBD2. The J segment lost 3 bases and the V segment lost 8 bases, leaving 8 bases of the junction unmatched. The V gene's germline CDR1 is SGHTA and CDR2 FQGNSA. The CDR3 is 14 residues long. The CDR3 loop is CASRKWGGTDTQYF. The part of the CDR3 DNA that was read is TGTGCCAGCCGCAAGTGGGGGGGTACAGATACG.

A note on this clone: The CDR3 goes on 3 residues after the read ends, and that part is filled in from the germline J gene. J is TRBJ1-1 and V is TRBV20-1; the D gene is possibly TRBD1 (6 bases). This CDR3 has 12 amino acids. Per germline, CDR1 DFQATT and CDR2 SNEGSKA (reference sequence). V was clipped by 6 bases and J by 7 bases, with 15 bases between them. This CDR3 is CSARTAGIEAFF. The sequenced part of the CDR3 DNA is TGCAGTGCGCGGACAGCGGGGATTGAA.

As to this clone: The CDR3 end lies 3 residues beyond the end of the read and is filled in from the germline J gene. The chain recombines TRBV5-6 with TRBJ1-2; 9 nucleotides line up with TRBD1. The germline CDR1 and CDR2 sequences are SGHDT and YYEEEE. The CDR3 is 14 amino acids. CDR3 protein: CASSYPGQGIYYTF. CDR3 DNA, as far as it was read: TGTGCCAGCAGCTACCCGGGACAGGGAATATAC.

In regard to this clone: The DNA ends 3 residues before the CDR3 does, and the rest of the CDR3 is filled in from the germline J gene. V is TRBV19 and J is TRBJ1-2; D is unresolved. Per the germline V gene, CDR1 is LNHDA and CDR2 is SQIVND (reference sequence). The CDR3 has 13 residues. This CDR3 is CASSTAFNNDYTF. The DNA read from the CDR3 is TGTGCCAGTAGTACCGCCTTTAACAATGAC.

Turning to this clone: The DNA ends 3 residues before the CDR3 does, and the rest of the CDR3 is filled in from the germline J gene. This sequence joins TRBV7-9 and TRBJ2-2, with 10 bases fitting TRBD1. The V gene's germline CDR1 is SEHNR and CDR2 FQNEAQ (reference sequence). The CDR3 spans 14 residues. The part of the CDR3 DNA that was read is TGTGCCAGCAGCTTAGGACAGGGGGCTTCACCG. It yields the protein CASSLGQGASP. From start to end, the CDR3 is CASSLGQGASPLFF.

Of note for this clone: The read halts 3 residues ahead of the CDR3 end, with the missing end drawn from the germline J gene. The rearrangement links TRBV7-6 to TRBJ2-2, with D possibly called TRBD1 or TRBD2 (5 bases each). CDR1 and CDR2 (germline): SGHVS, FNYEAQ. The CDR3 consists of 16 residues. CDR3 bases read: TGTGCCAGCAGCTTAGCGTCGGGATCTGGGGCCAACGTG. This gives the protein CASSLASGSGANV. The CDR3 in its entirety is CASSLASGSGANVLFF. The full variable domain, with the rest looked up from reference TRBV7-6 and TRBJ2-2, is GAGVSQSPRYKVTKRGQDVALRCDPISGHVSLYWYRQALGQGPEFLTYFNYEAQQDKSGLPNDRFSAERPEGSISTLTIQRTEQRDSAMYRCASSLASGSGANVLFFGEGSRLTVL.

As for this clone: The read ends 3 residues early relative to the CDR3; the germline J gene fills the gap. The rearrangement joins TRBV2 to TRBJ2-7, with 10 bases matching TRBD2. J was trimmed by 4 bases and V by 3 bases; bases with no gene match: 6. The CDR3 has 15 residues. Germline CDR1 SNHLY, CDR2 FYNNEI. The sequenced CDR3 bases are TGTGCCAGCAGTGAGTTGTCTAGCGGGGGATACGAG. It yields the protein CASSELSSGGYE. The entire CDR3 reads CASSELSSGGYEQYF.

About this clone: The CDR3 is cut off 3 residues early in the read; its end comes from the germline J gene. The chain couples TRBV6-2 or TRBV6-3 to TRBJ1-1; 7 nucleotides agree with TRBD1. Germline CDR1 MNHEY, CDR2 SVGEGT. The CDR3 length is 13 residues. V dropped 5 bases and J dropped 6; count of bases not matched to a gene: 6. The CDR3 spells CASSPTGPAEAFF. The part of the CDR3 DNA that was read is TGTGCCAGCAGTCCGACAGGGCCGGCTGAA.

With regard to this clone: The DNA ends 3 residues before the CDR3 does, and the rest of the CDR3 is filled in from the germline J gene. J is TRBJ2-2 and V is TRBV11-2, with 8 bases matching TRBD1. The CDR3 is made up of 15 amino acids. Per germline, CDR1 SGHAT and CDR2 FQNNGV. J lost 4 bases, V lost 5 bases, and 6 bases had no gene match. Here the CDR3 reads CASSRLTGGTGELFF. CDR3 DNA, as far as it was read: TGTGCCAGCAGCCGACTAACAGGGGGCACCGGGGAG. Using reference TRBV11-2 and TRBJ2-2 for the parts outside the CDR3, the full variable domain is EAGVAQSPRYKIIEKRQSVAFWCNPISGHATLYWYQQILGQGPKLLIQFQNNGVVDDSQLPKDRFSAERLKGVDSTLKIQPAKLEDSAVYLCASSRLTGGTGELFFGEGSRLTVL.

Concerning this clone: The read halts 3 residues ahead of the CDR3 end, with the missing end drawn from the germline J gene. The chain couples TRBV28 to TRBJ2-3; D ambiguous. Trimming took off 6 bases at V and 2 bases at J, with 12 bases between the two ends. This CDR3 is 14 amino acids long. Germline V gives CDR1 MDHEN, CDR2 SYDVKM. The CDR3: CASRSLILTDTQYF. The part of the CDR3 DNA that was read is TGTGCCAGCAGGTCACTGATACTCACAGATACG.

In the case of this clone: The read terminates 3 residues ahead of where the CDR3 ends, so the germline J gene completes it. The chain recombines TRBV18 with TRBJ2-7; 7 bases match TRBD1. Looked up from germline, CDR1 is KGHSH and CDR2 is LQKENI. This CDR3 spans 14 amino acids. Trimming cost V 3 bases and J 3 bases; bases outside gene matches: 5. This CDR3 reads CASSPKTGSYEQYF. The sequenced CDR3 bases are TGTGCCAGCTCACCGAAGACAGGGAGCTACGAG.

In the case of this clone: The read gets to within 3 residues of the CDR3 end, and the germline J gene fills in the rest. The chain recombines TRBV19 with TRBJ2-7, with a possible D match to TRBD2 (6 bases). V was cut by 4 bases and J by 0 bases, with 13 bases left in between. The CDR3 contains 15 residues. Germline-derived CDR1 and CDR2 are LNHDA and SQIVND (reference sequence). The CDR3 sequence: CASSRGGVSSYEQYF. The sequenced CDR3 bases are TGTGCCAGTAGTAGAGGAGGGGTTAGCTCCTACGAG.

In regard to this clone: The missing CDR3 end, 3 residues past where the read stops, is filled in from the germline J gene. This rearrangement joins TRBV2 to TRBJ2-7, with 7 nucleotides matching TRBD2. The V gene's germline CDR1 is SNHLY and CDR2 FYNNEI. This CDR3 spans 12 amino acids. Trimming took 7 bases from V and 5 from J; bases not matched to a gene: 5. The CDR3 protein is CASILGGDEQYF. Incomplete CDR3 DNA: TGTGCCAGCATCCTGGGGGGGGACGAG. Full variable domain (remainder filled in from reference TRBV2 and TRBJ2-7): EPEVTQTPSHQVTQMGQEVILRCVPISNHLYFYWYRQILGQKVEFLVSFYNNEISEKSEIFDDQFSVERPDGSNFTLKIRSTKLEDSAMYFCASILGGDEQYFGPGTRLTVT.

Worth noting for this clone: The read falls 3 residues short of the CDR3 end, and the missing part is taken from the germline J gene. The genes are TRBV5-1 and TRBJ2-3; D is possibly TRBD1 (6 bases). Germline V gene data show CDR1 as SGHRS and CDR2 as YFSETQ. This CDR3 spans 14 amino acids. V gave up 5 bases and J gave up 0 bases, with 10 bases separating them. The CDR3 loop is CASSSGHSTDTQYF. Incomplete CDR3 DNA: TGCGCCAGCAGTTCGGGACACAGCACAGATACG.

The CDR3 spells CASRQQGNTEAFF. CDR3 DNA (partial): TGTGCCAGCAGACAACAGGGAAACACTGAA. This rearrangement joins TRBV7-9 to TRBJ1-1; D is perhaps TRBD1 (6 bases). Coverage ceases 3 residues before the CDR3 finishes, and the germline J gene fills in the end. Germline V gene data show CDR1 as SEHNR and CDR2 as FQNEAQ (reference sequence). The CDR3 sequence is 13 residues long. Trimming stripped 6 bases from V and 2 bases from J, with 10 bases between.

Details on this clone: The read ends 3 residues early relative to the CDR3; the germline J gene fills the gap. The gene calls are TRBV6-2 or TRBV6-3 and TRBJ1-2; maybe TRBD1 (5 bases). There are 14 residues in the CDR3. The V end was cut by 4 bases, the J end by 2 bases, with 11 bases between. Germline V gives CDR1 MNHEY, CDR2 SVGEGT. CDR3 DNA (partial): TGTGCCAGCAGTTCCTCGGACAAGAACTATGGC. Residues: CASSSSDKNYG. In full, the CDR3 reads CASSSSDKNYGYTF.

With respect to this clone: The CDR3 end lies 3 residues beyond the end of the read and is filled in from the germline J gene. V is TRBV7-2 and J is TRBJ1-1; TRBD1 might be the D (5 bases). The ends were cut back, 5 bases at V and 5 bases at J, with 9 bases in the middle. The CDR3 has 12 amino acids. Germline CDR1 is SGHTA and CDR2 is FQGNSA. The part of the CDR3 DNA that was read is TGTGCCAGCAGCCTCAGGGAGACTGAA. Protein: CASSLRETE. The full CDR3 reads CASSLRETEAFF.

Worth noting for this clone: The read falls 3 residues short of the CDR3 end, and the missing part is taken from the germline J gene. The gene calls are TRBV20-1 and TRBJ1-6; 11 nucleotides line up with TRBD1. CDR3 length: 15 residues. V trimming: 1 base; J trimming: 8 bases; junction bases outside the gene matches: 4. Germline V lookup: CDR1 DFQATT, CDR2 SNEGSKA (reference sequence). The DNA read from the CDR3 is TGCAGTGCTAGAGCCCGGGACAGGGGGTATTCACCC. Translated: CSARARDRGYSP. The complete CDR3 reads CSARARDRGYSPLHF.